The TCR beta chain described here comes from a study of T cell repertoires in cytomegalovirus infection. Study-level results: Identification of carriers of CMV plus the relevant HLA was achieved through cumulative public TCR beta family frequency.

As for this clonotype: Its antigen is as yet unknown.

MiXCR, applied by TCRdb to the reads, yields one record per CDR3 protein. The sample holds more than 150,000 distinct CDR3 sequences; roughly a fifth are singletons and the top ten take around 3.1%. The CDR3 has 14 residues. Between the trimmed V and J ends, which lost 1 base and 1 base, there was a span of 5 bases. CDR1 and CDR2 (germline): DFQATT, SNEGSKA (reference sequence). This clonotype originated in a human donor in good health (CMV status not recorded). Some clones in this sample may be carry-over from other donors' samples. Sample: PBMCs. V usage is TRBV20-1 and J usage is TRBJ2-6, with D unresolved. The CDR3 reads CSARGGSGANVLTF. CDR3 DNA sequence: TGCAGTGCTAGAGGCGGATCTGGGGCCAACGTCCTGACTTTC.